This is a list of T cell receptor beta chains from one sample in a study of shared clonotypes between healthy human individuals. Generated by immunoSEQ multiplex PCR, the TCRdb table keeps only in-frame clones and is missing some. The data contain around 2,000,000 clones, less than 95% of them singletons. Material for sequencing was naive CD8+ T cells sorted from blood. These receptors all stem from a young man in good health. The CDR3 runs from the conserved cysteine through the conserved F or W. The D gene is left open where the match is weak. Part of the rows lack a size; the others show once, few, many or a class for expanded clones.

>TRBJ1-4|TRBV6-6|.|.
CASEGGAGKLFF
TGTGCCAGCGAAGGAGGGGCGGGAAAACTGTTTTTT
>TRBJ2-3|TRBV18|few|.
CASSPGDTQYF
TGTGCCAGCTCACCAGGGGATACGCAGTATTTT
>TRBJ2-5|TRBV5-6|once|.
CASSLGAGVTETQYF
TGTGCCAGCAGCTTAGGGGCAGGGGTGACGGAGACCCAGTACTTC
>TRBJ2-5|TRBV5-6|.|TRBD1
CASSGVDRGWQETQYF
TGTGCCAGCAGCGGAGTGGACAGGGGATGGCAAGAGACCCAGTACTTC
>TRBJ2-7|TRBV13|.|TRBD1
CASSSETGPYEQYF
TGTGCCAGCAGCTCGGAGACAGGGCCCTACGAGCAGTACTTC
>TRBJ2-7|TRBV5-1|.|TRBD2
CASSIGTSIYEQYF
TGCGCCAGCAGCATCGGGACTAGCATCTACGAGCAGTACTTC
>TRBJ1-1|TRBV5-4|.|.
CASSLTGEAFF
TGTGCCAGCAGCTTGACAGGGGAAGCTTTCTTT
>TRBJ2-3|TRBV9|.|TRBD2
CASSAGLAGGTDTQYF
TGTGCCAGCAGCGCGGGACTAGCGGGAGGCACAGATACGCAGTATTTT
>TRBJ2-7|TRBV4-1|.|.
CASSQASRAGPPAYEQYF
TGCGCCAGCAGCCAAGCTTCCCGAGCGGGCCCGCCCGCCTACGAGCAGTACTTC
>TRBJ2-7|TRBV4-3|.|TRBD2
CASSQGLALYEQYF
TGCGCCAGCAGCCAAGGACTAGCTTTGTACGAGCAGTACTTC
>TRBJ2-7|TRBV7-9|.|.
CASSLGESEQYF
TGTGCCAGCAGCCTAGGGGAGTCAGAGCAGTACTTC
>TRBJ1-2|TRBV7-9|.|.
CASSLSPQGPVEGYTF
TGTGCCAGCAGCTTAAGCCCCCAGGGGCCTGTGGAGGGCTACACCTTC
>TRBJ2-7|TRBV6-6|.|.
CASSPWTAMGEQYF
TGTGCCAGCAGTCCCTGGACAGCCATGGGCGAGCAGTACTTC
>TRBJ2-7|TRBV7-9|.|.
CASSPPLVGGRSSYEQYF
TGTGCCAGCAGCCCTCCCCTTGTTGGCGGGCGGAGCTCCTACGAGCAGTACTTC
>TRBJ1-1|TRBV4-3|.|.
CASSPQTNTEAFF
TGCGCCAGCAGCCCACAGACGAACACTGAAGCTTTCTTT
>TRBJ1-6|TRBV7-2|.|.
CASSPFTSSYNSPLHF
TGTGCCAGCAGCCCCTTTACGAGCTCCTATAATTCACCCCTCCACTTT
>TRBJ2-2|TRBV18|.|.
CASTYLTGELFF
TGTGCCAGCACCTACCTCACCGGGGAGCTGTTTTTT
>TRBJ2-7|TRBV6-5|.|.
CASSYSVGEREYEQYF
TGTGCCAGCAGTTACTCAGTGGGGGAGAGGGAATACGAGCAGTACTTC
>TRBJ2-3|TRBV21-1|.|.
CASSKDPAGETDTQYF
TGTGCCAGCAGCAAAGACCCAGCGGGGGAGACAGATACGCAGTATTTT
>TRBJ2-2|TRBV5-6|.|.
CASSQTSNTGELFF
TGTGCCAGCAGCCAAACTAGTAACACCGGGGAGCTGTTTTTT
>TRBJ2-2|TRBV4-1|.|TRBD2
CASSQEGSGRTGELFF
TGCGCCAGCAGCCAGGAGGGTAGCGGGAGGACCGGGGAGCTGTTTTTT
>TRBJ1-6|TRBV28|.|.
CASRSETPSSYNSPLHF
TGTGCCAGCAGGTCTGAAACCCCGAGCTCCTATAATTCACCCCTCCACTTT
>TRBJ2-7|TRBV5-5|.|.
CASSLALNEQYF
TGTGCCAGCAGCTTGGCCCTTAACGAGCAGTACTTC
>TRBJ1-2|TRBV5-6|.|TRBD1
CASSIVGWDSDYGYTF
TGTGCCAGCAGCATAGTGGGTTGGGACAGCGATTATGGCTACACCTTC
>TRBJ2-4|TRBV30|.|.
CAWSVIAGDIQYF
TGTGCCTGGAGTGTTATTGCAGGGGACATTCAGTACTTC
>TRBJ1-5|TRBV28|.|TRBD1
CASSLTGGFGQPQHF
TGTGCCAGCAGTTTGACAGGGGGTTTTGGTCAGCCCCAGCATTTT
>TRBJ2-7|TRBV27|.|TRBD2
CASRLGPATGRDEQYF
TGTGCCAGCAGGCTTGGGCCCGCCACGGGGAGGGACGAGCAGTACTTC
>TRBJ1-1|TRBV19|few|.
CASSMIGSEAFF
TGTGCCAGTAGTATGATTGGTTCTGAAGCTTTCTTT
>TRBJ1-4|TRBV4-1|.|.
CASSQLGRKLFF
TGCGCCAGCAGCCAGTTAGGCAGGAAACTGTTTTTT
>TRBJ2-1|TRBV28|.|TRBD1
CASSWGTGDNEQFF
TGTGCCAGCAGTTGGGGGACAGGGGACAATGAGCAGTTCTTC
>TRBJ1-4|TRBV7-3|.|TRBD1
CASSPEDRGGGKLFF
TGTGCCAGCAGCCCAGAGGACAGGGGTGGCGGAAAACTGTTTTTT
>TRBJ2-7|TRBV30|.|TRBD1
CAWAHRGTVYEQYF
TGTGCCTGGGCCCACAGGGGGACGGTCTACGAGCAGTACTTC
>TRBJ2-7|TRBV9|once|TRBD1
CASSVAGTGSSYEQYF
TGTGCCAGCAGCGTAGCTGGGACAGGGAGCTCCTACGAGCAGTACTTC
>TRBJ1-1|TRBV2|.|TRBD1
CASSEARTGNTEAFF
TGTGCCAGCAGTGAAGCGAGGACAGGGAACACTGAAGCTTTCTTT
>TRBJ2-3|TRBV29-1|.|.
CSVEGVASTDTQYF
TGCAGCGTTGAAGGTGTGGCTAGCACAGATACGCAGTATTTT
>TRBJ2-3|TRBV5-1|.|TRBD2
CASSLEASGGIADTQYF
TGCGCCAGCAGCTTGGAGGCTAGCGGGGGAATAGCAGATACGCAGTATTTT
>TRBJ2-7|TRBV28|.|.
CASSYPLYEQYF
TGTGCCAGCAGTTATCCCCTATACGAGCAGTACTTC
>TRBJ1-6|TRBV7-9|.|.
CASSLPYNSPLHF
TGTGCCAGCAGCTTACCATATAATTCACCCCTCCACTTT
>TRBJ2-7|TRBV6-1|.|.
CASSEEGKESSYEQYF
TGTGCCAGCAGTGAAGAGGGGAAGGAGAGCTCCTACGAGCAGTACTTC
>TRBJ2-1|TRBV6-5|.|TRBD2
CASSYMGGRDNEQFF
TGTGCCAGCAGTTACATGGGCGGGAGGGACAATGAGCAGTTCTTC
>TRBJ2-3|TRBV9|.|TRBD1
CASTQWDRGSTDTQYF
TGTGCCAGCACCCAGTGGGACAGGGGTAGCACAGATACGCAGTATTTT
>TRBJ2-7|TRBV27|.|TRBD1
CASSLGTGSYYEQYF
TGTGCCAGCAGTTTAGGGACAGGGTCCTACTACGAGCAGTACTTC
>TRBJ2-7|TRBV6-6|once|.
CASISQYEQYF
TGTGCCAGCATTTCCCAATACGAGCAGTACTTC
>TRBJ2-5|TRBV6-5|.|TRBD1
CASSPSGQGETQYF
TGTGCCAGCAGTCCCTCGGGACAGGGGGAGACCCAGTACTTC
>TRBJ2-7|TRBV13|.|.
CASSLGQAAEQYF
TGTGCCAGCAGCTTAGGACAGGCGGCCGAGCAGTACTTC
>TRBJ2-3|TRBV11-2|.|TRBD2
CASSLDSLAGGPGTDTQYF
TGTGCCAGCAGCTTAGATAGTCTAGCGGGAGGGCCCGGCACAGATACGCAGTATTTT
>TRBJ1-4|TRBV7-8|.|.
CASSQDVEKLFF
TGTGCCAGCAGTCAAGACGTCGAAAAACTGTTTTTT
>TRBJ1-4|TRBV4-3|.|.
CASSQHRASEKLFF
TGCGCCAGCAGCCAACACAGGGCGAGTGAAAAACTGTTTTTT